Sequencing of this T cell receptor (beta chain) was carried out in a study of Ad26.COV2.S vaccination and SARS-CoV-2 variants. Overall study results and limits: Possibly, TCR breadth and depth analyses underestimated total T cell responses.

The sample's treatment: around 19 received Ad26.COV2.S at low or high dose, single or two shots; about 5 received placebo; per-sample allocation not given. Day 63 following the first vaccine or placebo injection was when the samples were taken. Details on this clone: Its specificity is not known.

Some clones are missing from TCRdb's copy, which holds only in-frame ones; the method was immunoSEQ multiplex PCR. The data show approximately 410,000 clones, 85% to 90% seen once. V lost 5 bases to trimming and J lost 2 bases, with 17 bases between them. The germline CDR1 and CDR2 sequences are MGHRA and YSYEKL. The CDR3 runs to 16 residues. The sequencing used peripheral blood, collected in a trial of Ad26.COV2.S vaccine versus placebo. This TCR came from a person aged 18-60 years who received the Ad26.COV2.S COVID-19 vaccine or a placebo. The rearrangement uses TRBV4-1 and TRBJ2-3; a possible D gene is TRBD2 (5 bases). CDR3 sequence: CASSSSLGEFTDTQYF. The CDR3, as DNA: TGCGCCAGCAGCTCGTCACTAGGCGAGTTCACAGATACGCAGTATTTT.